This TCR beta chain comes out of a study of PD-L1 blockade in urothelial cancer. This clone was seen only a few times. Only in-frame clones appear in the TCRdb table, and some are missing; sequencing was by immunoSEQ multiplex PCR. Of 70,000 or so clones listed, approximately 81% were seen once; the top ten hold approximately 5%. Trimming removed 6 bases from V and 2 bases from J, with 7 bases in between. Germline V CDR1 and CDR2: MNHEY, SMNVEV (reference sequence). CDR3 length: 12 residues. V is TRBV27 and J is TRBJ1-2, with D unresolved. The sample in question was PBMCs, obtained around atezolizumab (anti-PD-L1) treatment. The sequence was obtained from a man between 65 and 85 years old with urothelial cancer. The CDR3: CASRAGNYGYTF. As DNA, the CDR3 is TGTGCCAGCAGAGCAGGCAACTATGGCTACACCTTC.